Presented here are 27 T cell receptor beta chains from one specimen sequenced in a study of shared clonotypes between healthy human individuals. The method was immunoSEQ multiplex PCR; TCRdb's version includes in-frame clones alone and lacks a portion of them. The sample has 470,000 or so clones; around four fifths are singletons. Sequencing input: PBMCs. These receptors were taken from a middle-aged woman in good health. Some clones in this sample may be carry-over from other donors' samples.

The gene calls are TRBV9 and TRBJ2-6; 9 bases are a match to TRBD1. The CDR3 runs to 18 residues. Germline lookup yields CDR1 SGDLS and CDR2 YYNGEE. V was pared by 5 bases and J by 1 base, with 10 bases of the junction left unmatched. DNA of the CDR3: TGTGCCAGCAGGCTCGGGACAGGGTTAATGTCTGGGGCCAACGTCCTGACTTTC. Its translation: CASRLGTGLMSGANVLTF. Combining the CDR3 with reference TRBV9 and TRBJ2-6 gives the whole variable domain DSGVTQTPKHLITATGQRVTLRCSPRSGDLSVYWYQQSLDQGLQFLIQYYNGEERAKGNILERFSAQQFPDLHSELNLSSLELGDSALYFCASRLGTGLMSGANVLTFGAGSRLTVL.

The CDR3 loop is CASSMGEREINEQYF. CDR3 DNA sequence: TGTGCCAGCAGTATGGGGGAGCGGGAGATCAACGAGCAGTACTTC. The V gene is TRBV11-2, the J gene TRBJ2-7; 8 bases agree with TRBD2. V lost 6 bases to trimming and J lost 5 bases; unmatched junction nucleotides: 12. This CDR3 spans 15 amino acids. Germline V gives CDR1 SGHAT, CDR2 FQNNGV.

The V and J genes are TRBV2 and TRBJ1-2, with no clear D. This CDR3 is built from 14 residues. The V end was cut by 2 bases, the J end by 0 bases, with 7 bases between. Germline V lookup: CDR1 SNHLY, CDR2 FYNNEI. CDR3 sequence (DNA): TGTGCCAGCAGTGAAAGCGGTCCTAACTATGGCTACACCTTC. This encodes CASSESGPNYGYTF.

DNA for the CDR3: TGTGCCAGCAGCTTAGACCTTAGCGGGACGCTTCGGGAGCAGTACTTC. This gives the protein CASSLDLSGTLREQYF. J is TRBJ2-7 and V is TRBV7-3, with TRBD2 matching over 8 bases. CDR1 and CDR2 (germline): SGHTA, FQGTGA. The ends lost 2 bases at V and 7 bases at J; junction bases unmatched: 13. CDR3 length: 16 residues.

This chain uses TRBV18 with TRBJ1-1; 7 positions agree with TRBD1. J lost 0 bases, V lost 4 bases, and 11 bases had no gene match. The CDR3 extends over 17 amino acids. Germline values: CDR1 KGHSH, CDR2 LQKENI. The CDR3 DNA reads TGTGCCAGCTCACAAACAGGGGCCTCCCCGATGAACACTGAAGCTTTCTTT. It is translated as CASSQTGASPMNTEAFF. The entire variable domain, with the rest obtained from reference TRBV18 and TRBJ1-1, is as follows: NAGVMQNPRHLVRRRGQEARLRCSPMKGHSHVYWYRQLPEEGLKFMVYLQKENIIDESGMPKERFSAEFPKEGPSILRIQQVVRGDSAAYFCASSQTGASPMNTEAFFGQGTRLTVV.

This clone was counted between two and nine times. The V and J genes are TRBV6-6 and TRBJ2-5; no reliable D call. The germline V gene encodes CDR1 MNHNY and CDR2 SVGAGI (reference sequence). Trimming took off 0 bases at V and 4 bases at J, with 6 bases between the two ends. CDR3 length: 13 amino acids. Written as DNA, the CDR3 is TGTGCCAGCAGTTACTCGAAGGGAGAGACCCAGTACTTC. Protein sequence: CASSYSKGETQYF.

The chain uses TRBV7-3 and TRBJ2-1; 14 bases align to TRBD2. The V and J ends lost 4 bases and 10 bases, in that order; junction bases with no gene match: 12. Germline-derived CDR1 and CDR2 are SGHTA and FQGTGA. This CDR3 has 17 residues. CDR3 residues: CASSYRTSGRTRNEQFF. The CDR3 DNA sequence: TGTGCCAGCAGCTACCGGACTAGCGGGAGGACTCGGAACGAGCAGTTCTTC.

The chain combines TRBV6-1 with TRBJ2-7; 15 nucleotides match TRBD2. Germline V lookup: CDR1 MNHNS, CDR2 SASEGT. Unmatched junction bases numbered 13, after V lost 2 bases and J lost 2 bases. CDR3 length equals 20 residues. The DNA for the CDR3 is TGTGCCAGCAGTGAACCTCCCGGGGGACTAGCGGGAGGCCTGACCTACGAGCAGTACTTC. The encoded protein is CASSEPPGGLAGGLTYEQYF.

This chain connects TRBV7-2 to TRBJ2-7; D is unresolved. The CDR3 is 11 amino acids. The germline CDR1 and CDR2 sequences are SGHTA and FQGNSA. V lost 2 bases to trimming and J lost 12 bases, with 11 bases between them. The CDR3 DNA follows: TGTGCCAGCAGCTTAACAACTACTCTGTACTTC. This sequence encodes CASSLTTTLYF.

The chain joins TRBV7-3 to TRBJ2-1; a possible D gene is TRBD1 (6 bases). Trimming stripped 5 bases from V and 0 bases from J, with 11 bases between. The CDR3 covers 15 residues. Per germline, CDR1 SGHTA and CDR2 FQGTGA. The CDR3 spells CASSARDNSYNEQFF. The CDR3 coding sequence is TGTGCCAGCAGCGCACGGGACAACTCCTACAATGAGCAGTTCTTC.

The V call is TRBV15, the J call TRBJ2-7; D is unresolved. The CDR3 covers 15 residues. In germline, CDR1 is LNHNV, CDR2 YYDKDF (reference sequence). Deletions cut 0 bases from V and 0 bases from J, with 9 bases between. The CDR3 DNA sequence: TGTGCCACCAGCAGAGAATTTAGAGCCTCCTACGAGCAGTACTTC. It yields the protein CATSREFRASYEQYF. Using reference TRBV15 and TRBJ2-7 for the parts outside the CDR3, the full variable domain is DAMVIQNPRYQVTQFGKPVTLSCSQTLNHNVMYWYQQKSSQAPKLLFHYYDKDFNNEADTPDNFQSRRPNTSFCFLDIRSPGLGDTAMYLCATSREFRASYEQYFGPGTRLTVT.

The chain joins TRBV5-1 to TRBJ2-3; 10 nucleotides match TRBD2. The V and J ends lost 4 bases and 4 bases, in that order; junction bases with no gene match: 6. Looked up from germline, CDR1 is SGHRS and CDR2 is YFSETQ. The CDR3 loop spans 15 amino acids. The CDR3 DNA follows: TGCGCCAGCAGCCAGGGACTAGCGAGGGCAGATACGCAGTATTTT. This codes for CASSQGLARADTQYF.

The chain employs TRBV27 and TRBJ2-5, with D tentatively TRBD1 or TRBD2 (5 bases each). The germline V and J ends were trimmed by 3 bases and 5 bases, with 13 bases remaining between them. Germline-derived CDR1 and CDR2 are MNHEY and SMNVEV (reference sequence). CDR3 length: 14 amino acids. The CDR3 sequence is CASSFRRGPETQYF. CDR3 bases: TGTGCCAGCAGTTTTAGACGGGGCCCGGAGACCCAGTACTTC.

With respect to this clone: One base away lies a much larger clone, so this may be a sequencing read error. This CDR3 is also generated by other DNA sequences in the sample. The CDR3 here is CASSYSDGSYEQYF. The CDR3 bases are TGTGCCAGCAGTTACTCGGACGGATCCTACGAGCAGTACTTC. This chain uses TRBV6-6 with TRBJ2-7; D remains unclear. Trimming removed 0 bases from V and 1 base from J, with 7 bases in between. CDR1 is MNHNY, CDR2 SVGAGI, per germline (reference sequence). This CDR3 comprises 14 residues.

This sequence joins TRBV18 and TRBJ2-7; possibly TRBD1 or TRBD2 for D (5 bases each). V lost 1 base, J lost 3 bases, and 13 bases lay in between. Germline-derived CDR1 and CDR2 are KGHSH and LQKENI. This CDR3 spans 15 amino acids. CDR3 loop: CASSPLSGSNYEQYF. The CDR3 nucleotides are TGTGCCAGCTCACCACTATCAGGGAGTAACTACGAGCAGTACTTC.

This clone was observed a few times. J is TRBJ2-7 and V is TRBV6-1, with D tentatively TRBD1 or TRBD2 (5 bases each). The germline V and J ends were trimmed by 4 bases and 7 bases, with 20 bases remaining between them. Germline V gives CDR1 MNHNS, CDR2 SASEGT. The CDR3 length is 15 residues. The CDR3 sequence is CASSVTRDPVWEQYF. CDR3 in DNA: TGTGCCAGCAGTGTGACCCGGGACCCCGTTTGGGAGCAGTACTTC.

The chain is built from TRBV6-1 and TRBJ2-7; 8 nucleotides line up with TRBD1. Germline V gene sequence: CDR1 MNHNS, CDR2 SASEGT. V lost 4 bases, J lost 3 bases, and 8 bases stayed unmatched. This CDR3 is 15 amino acids long. Written as DNA, the CDR3 is TGTGCCAGCAGTGCACAACAGGGGGGTGGCTACGAGCAGTACTTC. Its protein is CASSAQQGGGYEQYF.

This chain joins TRBV5-1 and TRBJ2-1; D perhaps matches TRBD1 (5 bases). There are 16 residues in the CDR3. Trimming cost V 0 bases and J 0 bases, with 10 bases left between them. From germline, CDR1 is SGHRS and CDR2 YFSETQ. This CDR3 is CASSLVGPSSYNEQFF. CDR3 coding DNA: TGCGCCAGCAGCTTGGTGGGGCCCAGCTCCTACAATGAGCAGTTCTTC. The full variable domain, with the rest looked up from reference TRBV5-1 and TRBJ2-1, is KAGVTQTPRYLIKTRGQQVTLSCSPISGHRSVSWYQQTPGQGLQFLFEYFSETQRNKGNFPGRFSGRQFSNSRSEMNVSTLELGDSALYLCASSLVGPSSYNEQFFGPGTRLTVL.

V is TRBV7-2 and J is TRBJ2-1, with D perhaps matching TRBD2 (6 bases). Germline V gene lookup returns CDR1 SGHTA and CDR2 FQGNSA. The CDR3 length is 15 residues. V lost 3 bases and J lost 4, with 13 bases in between. CDR3 region: CASSLGGRTYNEQFF. The DNA for the CDR3 is TGTGCCAGCAGCTTGGGGGGACGCACATACAATGAGCAGTTCTTC.

This clone occurred a few times. The chain combines TRBV7-2 with TRBJ1-1, with a tentative D call TRBD1 (5 bases). Germline V gene lookup returns CDR1 SGHTA and CDR2 FQGNSA. This CDR3 comprises 15 residues. With 5 bases removed from V and 3 bases from J, the gap between germline ends came to 16 bases. The CDR3 spells CASSKRAGMDTEAFF. As DNA, the CDR3 is TGTGCCAGCAGCAAAAGGGCAGGGATGGACACTGAAGCTTTCTTT. Based on the CDR3 plus reference TRBV7-2 and TRBJ1-1, the full variable domain is GAGVSQSPSNKVTEKGKDVELRCDPISGHTALYWYRQSLGQGLEFLIYFQGNSAPDKSGLPSDRFSAERTGGSVSTLTIQRTQQEDSAVYLCASSKRAGMDTEAFFGQGTRLTVV.

This clone has a single count. The genes are TRBV5-4 and TRBJ2-5; D may be TRBD2 (6 bases). The length of the CDR3 is 15 residues. Trimming shortened V by 2 bases and J by 5 bases, and 16 bases separated the two germline ends. Looked up from germline, CDR1 is SGHNT and CDR2 is YYREEE (reference sequence). CDR3 coding DNA: TGTGCCAGCAGCTTCAGACTAGGGCCCTGGGAGACCCAGTACTTC. Translating it yields CASSFRLGPWETQYF. Drawing the rest from reference TRBV5-4 and TRBJ2-5, the complete variable domain is ETGVTQSPTHLIKTRGQQVTLRCSSQSGHNTVSWYQQALGQGPQFIFQYYREEENGRGNFPPRFSGLQFPNYSSELNVNALELDDSALYLCASSFRLGPWETQYFGPGTRLLVL.

The chain joins TRBV2 to TRBJ1-5; 9 nucleotides align to TRBD1. Germline V gives CDR1 SNHLY, CDR2 FYNNEI. V shed 7 bases, J shed 10 bases, and the junction held 14 bases outside the gene matches. The CDR3 length is 15 residues. In DNA form, the CDR3 reads TGTGCCAGCACTTGGACAGGGGAACCGATCAGCCCCCAGCATTTT. Its translation is CASTWTGEPISPQHF.

The V and J genes are TRBV6-5 and TRBJ1-1; the D gene is possibly TRBD1 (5 bases). CDR3 length equals 13 residues. V was shortened by 6 bases and J by 3 bases, with 11 bases between the two germline ends. Germline-derived CDR1 and CDR2 are MNHEY and SVGAGI. The CDR3 bases are TGTGCCAGCAGCCCCGGGGGAGACACTGAAGCTTTCTTT. Amino acids: CASSPGGDTEAFF.

V is TRBV5-4 and J is TRBJ2-7; 13 bases map to TRBD2. V lost 3 bases to trimming and J lost 6 bases; unmatched junction nucleotides: 9. Germline lookup yields CDR1 SGHNT and CDR2 YYREEE (reference sequence). The CDR3 is made up of 16 amino acids. The CDR3 protein is CASSSKAGTSGTEQYF. CDR3 sequence (DNA): TGTGCCAGCAGCTCGAAGGCCGGGACTAGCGGGACCGAGCAGTACTTC. The full variable domain, rest sourced from reference TRBV5-4 and TRBJ2-7, is ETGVTQSPTHLIKTRGQQVTLRCSSQSGHNTVSWYQQALGQGPQFIFQYYREEENGRGNFPPRFSGLQFPNYSSELNVNALELDDSALYLCASSSKAGTSGTEQYFGPGTRLTVT.

V is TRBV7-2 and J is TRBJ2-5; 13 nucleotides line up with TRBD2. The J call may be faulty, since TRBJ2-7 better matches the DNA end. Per germline, CDR1 SGHTA and CDR2 FQGNSA. CDR3 size: 15 residues. The CDR3 DNA sequence: TGTGCCAGCAGCTTACCGGGACTAGCGGGAAACGAGCAGTACTTC. Translating gives CASSLPGLAGNEQYF.

The chain couples TRBV28 to TRBJ1-1; weak D call: TRBD1 (6 bases). V gave up 2 bases and J gave up 11 bases, with 12 bases separating them. The CDR3 runs to 12 residues. In germline, CDR1 is MDHEN, CDR2 SYDVKM. CDR3: CASSLGGTKAFF. For the CDR3, the DNA is TGTGCCAGCAGTTTAGGGGGCACTAAGGCTTTCTTT.

The chain links TRBV4-3 to TRBJ1-3; TRBD1 might be the D (5 bases). This CDR3 region has 15 residues. The germline CDR1 and CDR2 sequences are LGHNA and YSLEER. V was clipped by 5 bases and J by 0 bases, with 11 bases between them. As DNA, the CDR3 is TGCGCCAGCAGCTCTGGGACTAGCTCTGGAAACACCATATATTTT. This gives the protein CASSSGTSSGNTIYF.